This T cell receptor beta chain comes out of a study of cytomegalovirus exposure and HLA in healthy donors. Turning to the study itself: Out of 150 million to 200 million T cells, an earlier analysis found around 110 million unique TCR beta sequences in total.

The PCR contained 60 Vbeta and 13 Jbeta primers. The protocol was immunoSEQ multiplex PCR, while the TCRdb copy is restricted to in-frame clones and leaves out a portion. The table has around 150,000 clones, 70% to 85% seen once; the top ten hold approximately 3%. This clone was counted between two and nine times. V gave up 6 bases and J gave up 4 bases, with 7 bases separating them. The CDR3 totals 11 residues. Germline CDR1 and CDR2: MNHEY and SVGAGI. This receptor was taken from a male donor in good health and CMV-seronegative. Material for sequencing was PBMCs. J is TRBJ2-7 and V is TRBV6-5; tentative D call: TRBD1 (6 bases). The CDR3 DNA reads TGTGCCAGCAGGAGGGGGTACGAGCAGTACTTC. Amino acid sequence: CASRRGYEQYF.